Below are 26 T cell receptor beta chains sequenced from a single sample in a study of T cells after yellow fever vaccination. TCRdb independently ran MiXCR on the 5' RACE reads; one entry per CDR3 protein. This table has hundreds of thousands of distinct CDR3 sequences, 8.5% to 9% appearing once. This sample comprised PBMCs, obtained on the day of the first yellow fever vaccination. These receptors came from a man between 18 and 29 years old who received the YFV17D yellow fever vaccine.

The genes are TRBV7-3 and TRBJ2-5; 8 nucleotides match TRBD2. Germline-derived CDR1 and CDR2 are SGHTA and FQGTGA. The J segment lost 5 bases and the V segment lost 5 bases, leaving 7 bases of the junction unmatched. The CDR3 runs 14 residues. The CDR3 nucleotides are TGTGCCAGCAGCCCTACGGGGGGGACGGAGACCCAGTACTTC. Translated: CASSPTGGTETQYF.

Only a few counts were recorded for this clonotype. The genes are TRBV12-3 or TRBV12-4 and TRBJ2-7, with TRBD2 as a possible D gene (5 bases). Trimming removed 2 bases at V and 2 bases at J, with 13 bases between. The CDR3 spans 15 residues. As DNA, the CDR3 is TGTGCCAGCAGTTTAAACACCGGACTGCCCTACGAGCAGTACTTC. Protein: CASSLNTGLPYEQYF.

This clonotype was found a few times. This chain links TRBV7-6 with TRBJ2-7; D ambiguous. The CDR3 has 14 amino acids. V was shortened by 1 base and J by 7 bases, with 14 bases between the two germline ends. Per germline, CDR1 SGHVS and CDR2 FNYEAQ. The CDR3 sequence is CASSLVSAPQEQYF. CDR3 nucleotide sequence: TGTGCCAGCAGCTTAGTTTCCGCCCCCCAGGAGCAGTACTTC.

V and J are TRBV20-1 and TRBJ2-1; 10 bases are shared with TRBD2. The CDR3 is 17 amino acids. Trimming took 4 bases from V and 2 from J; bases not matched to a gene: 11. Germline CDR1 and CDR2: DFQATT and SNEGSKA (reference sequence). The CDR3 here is CSANEASGGVPYNEQFF. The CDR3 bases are TGCAGTGCTAACGAGGCAAGCGGGGGGGTGCCCTACAATGAGCAGTTCTTC.

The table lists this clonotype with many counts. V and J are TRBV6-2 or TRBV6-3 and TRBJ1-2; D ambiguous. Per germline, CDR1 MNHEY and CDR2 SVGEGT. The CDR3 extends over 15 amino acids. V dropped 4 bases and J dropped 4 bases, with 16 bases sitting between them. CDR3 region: CASSWMERPFYGYTF. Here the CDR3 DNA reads TGTGCCAGCAGTTGGATGGAGAGGCCCTTCTATGGCTACACCTTC.

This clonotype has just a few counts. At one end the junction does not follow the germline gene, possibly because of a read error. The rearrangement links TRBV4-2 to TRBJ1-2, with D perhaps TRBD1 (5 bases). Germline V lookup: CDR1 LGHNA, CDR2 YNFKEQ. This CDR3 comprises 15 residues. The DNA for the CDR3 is TGTGCCAGAAGCCAAGTGACAGCGACTAACTATGGCTACACCTTC. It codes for CARSQVTATNYGYTF.

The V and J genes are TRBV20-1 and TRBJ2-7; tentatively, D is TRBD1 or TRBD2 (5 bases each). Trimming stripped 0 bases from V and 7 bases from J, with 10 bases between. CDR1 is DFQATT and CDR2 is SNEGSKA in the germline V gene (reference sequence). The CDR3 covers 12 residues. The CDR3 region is CSARDYGGEQYV. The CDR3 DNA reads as TGCAGTGCTAGAGATTATGGGGGAGAGCAGTACGTC.

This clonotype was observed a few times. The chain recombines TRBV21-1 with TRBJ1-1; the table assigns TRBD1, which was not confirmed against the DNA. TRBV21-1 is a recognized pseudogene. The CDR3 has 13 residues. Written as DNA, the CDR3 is TGTGCCAGCAGCAACCGGGACAGGGTCGAAGCTTTCTTT. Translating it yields CASSNRDRVEAFF.

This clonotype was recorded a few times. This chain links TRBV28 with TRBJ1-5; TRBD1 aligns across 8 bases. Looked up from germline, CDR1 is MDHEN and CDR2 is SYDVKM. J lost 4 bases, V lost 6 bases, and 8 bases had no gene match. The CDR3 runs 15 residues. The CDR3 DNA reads TGTGCCAGCAGGGAGTCCGGGACAGGTAATCAGCCCCAGCATTTT. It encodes CASRESGTGNQPQHF.

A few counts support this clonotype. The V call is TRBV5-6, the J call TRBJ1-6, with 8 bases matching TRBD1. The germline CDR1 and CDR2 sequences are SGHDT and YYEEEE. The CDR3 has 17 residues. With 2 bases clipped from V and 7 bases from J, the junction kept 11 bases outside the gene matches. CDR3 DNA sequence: TGTGCCAGCAGCTTTCTCAGGACAGGGTCGAACAATTCACCCCTCCACTTT. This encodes CASSFLRTGSNNSPLHF. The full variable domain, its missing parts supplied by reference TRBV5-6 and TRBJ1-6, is DAGVTQSPTHLIKTRGQQVTLRCSPKSGHDTVSWYQQALGQGPQFIFQYYEEEERQRGNFPDRFSGHQFPNYSSELNVNALLLGDSALYLCASSFLRTGSNNSPLHFGNGTRLTVT.

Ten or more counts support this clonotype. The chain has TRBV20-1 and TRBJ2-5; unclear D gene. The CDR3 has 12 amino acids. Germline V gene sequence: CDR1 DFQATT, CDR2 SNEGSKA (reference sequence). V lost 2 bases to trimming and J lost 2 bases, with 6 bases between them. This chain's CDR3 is CSARQLQETQYF. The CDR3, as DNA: TGCAGTGCTAGACAGCTACAAGAGACCCAGTACTTC.

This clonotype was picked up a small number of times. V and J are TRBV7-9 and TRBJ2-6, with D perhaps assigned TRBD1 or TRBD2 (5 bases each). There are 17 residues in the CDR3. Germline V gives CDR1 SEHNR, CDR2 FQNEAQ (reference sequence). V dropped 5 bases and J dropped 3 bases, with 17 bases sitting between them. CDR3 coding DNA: TGTGCCAGCAGCGGTGGAGGTATAGGGGTTGGGGCCAACGTCCTGACTTTC. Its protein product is CASSGGGIGVGANVLTF.

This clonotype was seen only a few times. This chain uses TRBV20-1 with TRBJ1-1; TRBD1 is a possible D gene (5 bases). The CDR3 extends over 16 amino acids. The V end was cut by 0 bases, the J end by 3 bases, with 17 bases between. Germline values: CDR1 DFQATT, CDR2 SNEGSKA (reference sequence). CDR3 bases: TGCAGTGCTAGAGATCGGCGGGAGGGGTCATACACTGAAGCTTTCTTT. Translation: CSARDRREGSYTEAFF.

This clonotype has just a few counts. As DNA, the CDR3 is TGTGCCAGCAGTGAAATCGACGAAAACATTCAGTACTTC. It codes for CASSEIDENIQYF. The chain couples TRBV6-1 to TRBJ2-4; D is uncertain. This CDR3 comprises 13 residues. The V gene's germline CDR1 is MNHNS and CDR2 SASEGT. V was shortened by 2 bases and J by 5 bases, with 7 bases between the two germline ends.

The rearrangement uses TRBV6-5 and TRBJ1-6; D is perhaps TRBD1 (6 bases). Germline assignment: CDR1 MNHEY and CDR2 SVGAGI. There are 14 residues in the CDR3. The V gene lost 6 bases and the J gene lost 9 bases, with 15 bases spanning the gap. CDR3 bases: TGTGCCAGCAGGCGGACAGCTTCGGGTTCACCCCTCCACTTT. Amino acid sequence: CASRRTASGSPLHF.

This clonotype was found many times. The CDR3, as DNA: TGTGCCAGCAGTTTAGCGCCTGACAGGGGGACAGATACGCAGTATTTT. It codes for CASSLAPDRGTDTQYF. The chain has TRBV12-3 or TRBV12-4 and TRBJ2-3; 9 nucleotides align to TRBD1. J was trimmed by 3 bases and V by 0 bases; bases with no gene match: 4. This CDR3 contains 16 residues.

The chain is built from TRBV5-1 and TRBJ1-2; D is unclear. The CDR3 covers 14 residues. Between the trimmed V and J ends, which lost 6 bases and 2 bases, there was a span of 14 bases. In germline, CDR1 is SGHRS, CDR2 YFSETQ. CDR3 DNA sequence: TGCGCCAGCATGGTAGGCCCGGCGAACTATGGCTACACCTTC. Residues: CASMVGPANYGYTF. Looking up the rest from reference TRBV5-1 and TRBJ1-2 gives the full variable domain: KAGVTQTPRYLIKTRGQQVTLSCSPISGHRSVSWYQQTPGQGLQFLFEYFSETQRNKGNFPGRFSGRQFSNSRSEMNVSTLELGDSALYLCASMVGPANYGYTFGSGTRLTVV.

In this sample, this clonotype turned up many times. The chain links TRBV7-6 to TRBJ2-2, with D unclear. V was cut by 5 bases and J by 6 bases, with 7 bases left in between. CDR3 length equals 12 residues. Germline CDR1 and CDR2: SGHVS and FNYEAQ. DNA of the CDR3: TGTGCCAGCAGCACGGACGCCGGGGAGCTGTTTTTT. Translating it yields CASSTDAGELFF.

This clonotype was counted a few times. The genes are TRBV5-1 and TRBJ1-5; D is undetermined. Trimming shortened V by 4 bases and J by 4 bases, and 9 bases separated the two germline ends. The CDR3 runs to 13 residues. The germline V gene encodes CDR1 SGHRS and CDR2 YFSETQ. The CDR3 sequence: CASSAEVNQPQHF. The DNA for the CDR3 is TGCGCCAGCAGCGCCGAAGTAAATCAGCCCCAGCATTTT.

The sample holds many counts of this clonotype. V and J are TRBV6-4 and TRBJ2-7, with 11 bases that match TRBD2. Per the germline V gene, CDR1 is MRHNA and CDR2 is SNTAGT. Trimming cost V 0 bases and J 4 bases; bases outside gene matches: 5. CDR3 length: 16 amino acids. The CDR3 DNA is TGTGCCAGCAGTGACTCTCGTACTAGCGGGGGTTACGAGCAGTACGTC. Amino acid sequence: CASSDSRTSGGYEQYV.

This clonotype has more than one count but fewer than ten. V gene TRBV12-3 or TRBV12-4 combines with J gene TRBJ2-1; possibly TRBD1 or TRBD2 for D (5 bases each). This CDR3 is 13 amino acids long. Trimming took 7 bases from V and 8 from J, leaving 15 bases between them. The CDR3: CASIYSGTDEQFF. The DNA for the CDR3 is TGTGCCAGCATTTATAGTGGGACGGATGAGCAGTTCTTC.

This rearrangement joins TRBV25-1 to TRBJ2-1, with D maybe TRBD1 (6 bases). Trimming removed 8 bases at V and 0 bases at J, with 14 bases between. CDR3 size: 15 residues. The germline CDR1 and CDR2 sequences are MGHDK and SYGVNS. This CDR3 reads CASRLDRSSYNEQFF. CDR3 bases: TGTGCCAGCCGTTTGGACAGAAGCTCCTACAATGAGCAGTTCTTC. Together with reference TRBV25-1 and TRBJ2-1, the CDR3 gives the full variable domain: EADIYQTPRYLVIGTGKKITLECSQTMGHDKMYWYQQDPGMELHLIHYSYGVNSTEKGDLSSESTVSRIRTEHFPLTLESARPSHTSQYLCASRLDRSSYNEQFFGPGTRLTVL.

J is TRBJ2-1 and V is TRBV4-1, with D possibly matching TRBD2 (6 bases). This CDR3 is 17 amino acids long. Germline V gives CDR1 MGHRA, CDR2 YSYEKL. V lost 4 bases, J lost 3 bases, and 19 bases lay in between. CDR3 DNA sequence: TGCGCCAGCAGCCGAACGACGGGAGCGCCCTACTACAATGAGCAGTTCTTC. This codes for CASSRTTGAPYYNEQFF.

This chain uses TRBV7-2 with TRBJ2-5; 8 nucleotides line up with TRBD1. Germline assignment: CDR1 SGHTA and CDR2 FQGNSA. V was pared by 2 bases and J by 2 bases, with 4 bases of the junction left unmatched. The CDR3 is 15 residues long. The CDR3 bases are TGTGCCAGCAGCTTACAGGGGGCCCCTCAAGAGACCCAGTACTTC. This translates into CASSLQGAPQETQYF.

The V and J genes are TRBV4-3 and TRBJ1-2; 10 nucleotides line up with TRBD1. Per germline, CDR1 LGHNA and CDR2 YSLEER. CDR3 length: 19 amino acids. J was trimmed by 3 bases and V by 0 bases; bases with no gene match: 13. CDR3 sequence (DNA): TGCGCCAGCAGCCAAGATATGGGTGGGACAGGGGAGTTAGACTATGGCTACACCTTC. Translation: CASSQDMGGTGELDYGYTF.

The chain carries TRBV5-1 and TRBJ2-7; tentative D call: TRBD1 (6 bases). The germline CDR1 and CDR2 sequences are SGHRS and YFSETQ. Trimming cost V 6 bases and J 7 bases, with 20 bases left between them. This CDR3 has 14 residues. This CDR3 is CASKSGHGNREQYF. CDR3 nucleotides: TGCGCCAGCAAATCGGGACACGGAAATAGGGAGCAGTACTTC.